This T cell receptor beta chain was found in a study of blood T cells in healthy people across ages. Points from the study as a whole: Estimates based on one million T cells were treated as lower bounds.

A J-beta primer mix and a sample-barcoded 5' primer were used in a second PCR of about 7 to 11 cycles. In TCRdb, the 5' RACE reads were re-called with MiXCR into one record per CDR3 protein. The sample holds roughly 700,000 distinct CDR3 sequences, approximately 25% seen once. Notes on this clonotype: What it recognizes is unknown.

This same sample was also taken into another study, of T cells of mothers and their children. That report adds: Unrelated pairs and related pairs have their TCR recombination output shaped similarly by thymic selection.

Sequencing was done on a sample of blood. The sequence came from a boy aged 10-17 years in good health.

Here the CDR3 reads CARQENPGANVLTF. DNA for the CDR3: TGTGCCAGACAGGAAAATCCTGGGGCCAACGTCCTGACTTTC. J is TRBJ2-6 and V is TRBV2; D possibly corresponds to TRBD1 (5 bases). The V gene's germline CDR1 is SNHLY and CDR2 FYNNEI. The CDR3 length is 14 residues. V dropped 9 bases and J dropped 2 bases, with 11 bases sitting between them.